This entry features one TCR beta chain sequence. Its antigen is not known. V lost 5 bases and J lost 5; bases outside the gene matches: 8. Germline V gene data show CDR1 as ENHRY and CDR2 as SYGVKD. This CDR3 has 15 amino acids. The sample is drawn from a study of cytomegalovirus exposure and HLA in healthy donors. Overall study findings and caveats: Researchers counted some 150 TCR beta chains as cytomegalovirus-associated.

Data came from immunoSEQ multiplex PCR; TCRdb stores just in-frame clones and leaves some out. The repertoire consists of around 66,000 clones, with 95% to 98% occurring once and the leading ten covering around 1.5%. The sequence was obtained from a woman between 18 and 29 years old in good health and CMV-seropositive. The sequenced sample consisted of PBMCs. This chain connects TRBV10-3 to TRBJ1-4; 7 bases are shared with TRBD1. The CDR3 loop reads CAISPTGAPNEKLFF. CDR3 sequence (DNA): TGTGCCATCAGTCCTACAGGGGCGCCGAATGAAAAACTGTTTTTT.